This TCR beta chain was obtained from a study of yellow fever vaccine responses in identical twins. This clonotype was detected only a few times. Its antigen is not identified. TCRdb re-analysed the RT-PCR reads in MiXCR, keeping a single row per CDR3 protein. The table lists 17,000 or so distinct CDR3 sequences, roughly three quarters of them singletons, with over 2% in the top ten. Study-level results: Vaccine T cell responses of twins reportedly seemed partly convergent and partly personalized.

The CDR3 sequence is 14 residues long. CDR1 and CDR2 from the germline V gene are LGHNT and FRNRAP. V was cut by 2 bases and J by 0 bases, with 7 bases left in between. J is TRBJ1-1 and V is TRBV12-5; the D is unclear. The sequencing used T cells from blood (PBMCs), unsorted or a sorted subset (not recorded which), collected before or after yellow fever vaccination (not recorded which). This TCR was sampled from a woman aged 18-29 years who received the yellow fever vaccine. The CDR3 protein is CASGLTPMNTEAFF. CDR3 nucleotide sequence: TGTGCTAGTGGTTTGACACCAATGAACACTGAAGCTTTCTTT.